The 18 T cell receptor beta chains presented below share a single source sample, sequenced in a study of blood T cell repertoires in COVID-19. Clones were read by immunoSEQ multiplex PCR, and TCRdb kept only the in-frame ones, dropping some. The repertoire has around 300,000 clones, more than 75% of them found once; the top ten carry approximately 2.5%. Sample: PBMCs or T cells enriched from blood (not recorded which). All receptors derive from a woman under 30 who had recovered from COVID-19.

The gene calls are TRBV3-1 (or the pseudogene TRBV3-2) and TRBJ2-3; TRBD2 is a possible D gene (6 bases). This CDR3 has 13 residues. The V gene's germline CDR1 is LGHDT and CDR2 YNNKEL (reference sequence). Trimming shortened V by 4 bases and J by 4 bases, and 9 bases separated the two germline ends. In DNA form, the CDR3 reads TGTGCCAGCAGCCGCGGGAACGCAGATACGCAGTATTTT. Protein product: CASSRGNADTQYF.

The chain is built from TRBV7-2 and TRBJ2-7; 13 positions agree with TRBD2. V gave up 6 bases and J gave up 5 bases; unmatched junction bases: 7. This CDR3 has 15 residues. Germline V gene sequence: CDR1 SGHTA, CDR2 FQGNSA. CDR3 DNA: TGTGCCAGCAGTCCCGGACTAGCGGGAGATAACGAGCAGTACTTC. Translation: CASSPGLAGDNEQYF.

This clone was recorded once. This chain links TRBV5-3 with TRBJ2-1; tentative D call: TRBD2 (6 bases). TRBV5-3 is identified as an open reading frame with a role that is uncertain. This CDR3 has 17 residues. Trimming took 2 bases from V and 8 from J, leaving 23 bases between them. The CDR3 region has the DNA TGTGCCAGAAGCTTCTTGACTAGTCCCTCACCTCTCCATGAGCAGTTCTTC. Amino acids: CARSFLTSPSPLHEQFF.

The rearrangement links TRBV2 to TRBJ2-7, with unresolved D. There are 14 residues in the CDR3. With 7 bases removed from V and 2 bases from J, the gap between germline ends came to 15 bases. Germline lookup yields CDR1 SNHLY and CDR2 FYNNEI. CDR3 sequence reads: CASNGGADTYEQYF. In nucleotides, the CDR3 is TGTGCCAGCAATGGCGGAGCCGATACCTACGAGCAGTACTTC.

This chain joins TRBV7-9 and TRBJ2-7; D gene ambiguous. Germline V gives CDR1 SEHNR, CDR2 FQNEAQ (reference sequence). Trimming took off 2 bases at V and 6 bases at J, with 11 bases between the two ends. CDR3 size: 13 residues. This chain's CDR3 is CASSLTLPGEQYF. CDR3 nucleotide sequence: TGTGCCAGCAGCTTAACCCTTCCAGGCGAGCAGTACTTC. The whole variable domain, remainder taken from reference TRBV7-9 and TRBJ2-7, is DTGVSQNPRHKITKRGQNVTFRCDPISEHNRLYWYRQTLGQGPEFLTYFQNEAQLEKSRLLSDRFSAERPKGSFSTLEIQRTEQGDSAMYLCASSLTLPGEQYFGPGTRLTVT.

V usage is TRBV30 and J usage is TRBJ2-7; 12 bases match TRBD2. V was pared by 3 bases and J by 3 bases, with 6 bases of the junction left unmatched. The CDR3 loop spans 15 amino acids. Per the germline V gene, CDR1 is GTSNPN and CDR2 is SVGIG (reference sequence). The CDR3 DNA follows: TGTGCCTGGAGAGACGGACTAGCGGGGATCTACGAGCAGTACTTC. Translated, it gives CAWRDGLAGIYEQYF.

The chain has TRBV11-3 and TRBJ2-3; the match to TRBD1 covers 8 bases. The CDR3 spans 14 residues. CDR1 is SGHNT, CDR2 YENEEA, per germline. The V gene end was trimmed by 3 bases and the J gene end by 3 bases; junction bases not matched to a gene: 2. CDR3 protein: CASSLGQETDTQYF. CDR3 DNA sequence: TGTGCCAGCAGCTTGGGACAGGAAACAGATACGCAGTATTTT. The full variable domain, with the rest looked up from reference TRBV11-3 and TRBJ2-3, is EAGVVQSPRYKIIEKKQPVAFWCNPISGHNTLYWYLQNLGQGPELLIRYENEEAVDDSQLPKDRFSAERLKGVDSTLKIQPAELGDSAVYLCASSLGQETDTQYFGPGTRLTVL.

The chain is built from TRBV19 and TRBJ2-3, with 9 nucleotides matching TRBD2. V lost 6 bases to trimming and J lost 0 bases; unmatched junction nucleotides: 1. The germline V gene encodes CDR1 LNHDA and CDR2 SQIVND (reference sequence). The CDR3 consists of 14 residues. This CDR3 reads CASRAGGSTDTQYF. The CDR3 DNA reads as TGTGCCAGTAGAGCGGGAGGCAGCACAGATACGCAGTATTTT.

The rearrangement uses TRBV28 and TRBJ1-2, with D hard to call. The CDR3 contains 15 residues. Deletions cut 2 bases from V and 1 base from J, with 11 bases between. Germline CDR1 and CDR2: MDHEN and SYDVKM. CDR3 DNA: TGTGCCAGCAGTTTAATGGCAGCGAGTAACTATGGCTACACCTTC. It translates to CASSLMAASNYGYTF.

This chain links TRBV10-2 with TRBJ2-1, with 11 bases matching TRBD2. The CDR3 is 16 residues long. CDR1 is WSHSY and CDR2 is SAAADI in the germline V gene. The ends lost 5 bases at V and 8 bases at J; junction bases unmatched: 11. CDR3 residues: CASSIELAGVRDEQFF. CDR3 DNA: TGCGCCAGCAGTATCGAACTAGCGGGGGTGCGTGATGAGCAGTTCTTC.

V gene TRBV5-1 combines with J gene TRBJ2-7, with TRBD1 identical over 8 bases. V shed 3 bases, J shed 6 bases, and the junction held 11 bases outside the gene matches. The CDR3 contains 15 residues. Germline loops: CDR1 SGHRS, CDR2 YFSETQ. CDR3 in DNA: TGCGCCAGCAGCTCAACCGACAGGGGAATCGGCGAGCAGTACTTC. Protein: CASSSTDRGIGEQYF.

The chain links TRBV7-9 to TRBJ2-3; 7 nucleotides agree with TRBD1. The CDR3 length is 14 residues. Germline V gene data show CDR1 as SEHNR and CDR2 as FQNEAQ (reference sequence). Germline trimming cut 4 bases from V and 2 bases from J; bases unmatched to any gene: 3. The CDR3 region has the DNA TGTGCCAGCAGCTCGGGACAGTCCACAGATACGCAGTATTTT. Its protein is CASSSGQSTDTQYF.

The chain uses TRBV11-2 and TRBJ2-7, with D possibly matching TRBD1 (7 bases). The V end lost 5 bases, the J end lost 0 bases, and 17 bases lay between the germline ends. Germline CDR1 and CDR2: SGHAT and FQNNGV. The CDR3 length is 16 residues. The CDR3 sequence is CASSRQGEVSSYEQYF. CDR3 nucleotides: TGTGCCAGCAGCCGTCAGGGGGAGGTGAGCTCCTACGAGCAGTACTTC.

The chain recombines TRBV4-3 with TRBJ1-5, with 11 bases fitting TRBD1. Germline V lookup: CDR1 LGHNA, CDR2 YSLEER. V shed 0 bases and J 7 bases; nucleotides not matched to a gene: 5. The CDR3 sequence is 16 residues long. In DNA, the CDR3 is TGCGCCAGCAGCCAAGAAACGGGACAGGGGGGGCAGCCCCAGCATTTT. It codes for CASSQETGQGGQPQHF.

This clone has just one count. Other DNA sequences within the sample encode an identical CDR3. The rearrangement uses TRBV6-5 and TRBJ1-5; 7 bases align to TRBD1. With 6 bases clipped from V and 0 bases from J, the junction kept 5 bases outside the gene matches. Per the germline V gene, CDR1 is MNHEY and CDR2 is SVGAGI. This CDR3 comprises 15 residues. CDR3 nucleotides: TGTGCCAGCAGCCGGACAGGATATAGCAATCAGCCCCAGCATTTT. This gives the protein CASSRTGYSNQPQHF.

The CDR3 DNA is TGTGCCAGTAGTCCGGGAGCTCGTGGGGGCAATCAGCCCCAGCATTTT. It specifies CASSPGARGGNQPQHF. The rearrangement joins TRBV19 to TRBJ1-5; D gene uncertain. Trimming removed 5 bases from V and 2 bases from J, with 16 bases in between. This CDR3 spans 16 amino acids. CDR1 LNHDA and CDR2 SQIVND come from the germline V gene (reference sequence).

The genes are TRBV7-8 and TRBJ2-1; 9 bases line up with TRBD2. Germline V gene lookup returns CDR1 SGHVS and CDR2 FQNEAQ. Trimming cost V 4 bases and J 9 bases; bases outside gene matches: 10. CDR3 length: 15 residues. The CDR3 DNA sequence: TGTGCCAGCAGCTCTAAGGGGACTAGCCTGGGTGAGCAGTTCTTC. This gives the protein CASSSKGTSLGEQFF.

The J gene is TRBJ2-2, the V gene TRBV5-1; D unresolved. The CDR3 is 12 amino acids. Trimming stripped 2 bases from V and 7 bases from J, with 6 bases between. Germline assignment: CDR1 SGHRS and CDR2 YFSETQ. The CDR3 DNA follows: TGCGCCAGCAGCTTAAATCTCGGGGAGCTGTTTTTT. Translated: CASSLNLGELFF.